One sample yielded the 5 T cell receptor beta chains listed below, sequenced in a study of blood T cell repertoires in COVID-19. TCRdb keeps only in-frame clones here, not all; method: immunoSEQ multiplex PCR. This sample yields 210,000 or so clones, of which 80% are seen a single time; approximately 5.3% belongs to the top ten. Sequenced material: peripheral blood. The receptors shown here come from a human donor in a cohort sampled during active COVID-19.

DNA for the CDR3: TGTGCCAGCAGCTCTGACAGGTTCCCTGTCCCGACGAACACTGAAGCTTTCTTT. Its protein is CASSSDRFPVPTNTEAFF. The chain carries TRBV5-6 and TRBJ1-1; maybe TRBD1 (6 bases). Per the germline V gene, CDR1 is SGHDT and CDR2 is YYEEEE. This CDR3 region has 18 residues. The germline V and J ends were trimmed by 3 bases and 1 base, with 22 bases remaining between them.

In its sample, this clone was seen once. Here the CDR3 DNA reads TGTGCCAGAAGCGGTTCCCACAGGGACAGTAGGTGGGAAGACAATGAGCAGTTCTTC. Amino acid sequence: CARSGSHRDSRWEDNEQFF. The chain is built from TRBV5-3 and TRBJ2-1, with 7 bases aligning to TRBD1. TRBV5-3 is labeled an ORF, and its function is uncertain. This CDR3 is built from 19 residues. V lost 4 bases and J lost 5; bases outside the gene matches: 21.

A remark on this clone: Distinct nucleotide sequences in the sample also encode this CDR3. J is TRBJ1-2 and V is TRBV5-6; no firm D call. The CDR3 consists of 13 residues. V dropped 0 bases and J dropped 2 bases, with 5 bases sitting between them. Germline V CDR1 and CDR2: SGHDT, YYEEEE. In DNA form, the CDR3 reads TGTGCCAGCAGCTTGGTTCAGAACTATGGCTACACCTTC. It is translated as CASSLVQNYGYTF.

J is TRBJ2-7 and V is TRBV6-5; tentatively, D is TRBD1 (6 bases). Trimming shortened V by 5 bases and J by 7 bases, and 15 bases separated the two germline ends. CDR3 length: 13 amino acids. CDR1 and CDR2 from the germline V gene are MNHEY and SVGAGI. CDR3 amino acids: CASSRTVPREQYF. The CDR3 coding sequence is TGTGCCAGCAGTCGGACAGTCCCCAGGGAGCAGTACTTC.

The CDR3 sequence is CASSLNRGDEQYF. CDR3 nucleotides: TGTGCCAGCAGCCTTAACAGGGGCGACGAGCAGTACTTC. The gene calls are TRBV6-2 or TRBV6-3 and TRBJ2-7; 7 nucleotides match TRBD1. Per the germline V gene, CDR1 is MNHEY and CDR2 is SVGEGT. V shed 6 bases, J shed 5 bases, and the junction held 7 bases outside the gene matches. This CDR3 spans 13 amino acids.